Here is one TCR beta chain with its context. In the original analysis: Estimated nucleated cell counts came from reference gene primer amplification. Assay used: immunoSEQ multiplex PCR; TCRdb lists only in-frame clones, some missing. V and J calls and clone size are given by that table; D and trimming were obtained from the DNA. The data show over 85,000 clones, around 73% seen once. There are 14 residues in the CDR3. The germline V gene has CDR1 SEHNR and CDR2 FQNEAQ (reference sequence). Trimming took 6 bases from V and 4 from J; bases not matched to a gene: 6. The data originate from a study of blood T cell repertoires in COVID-19. Background on the study: Some COVID-19 samples were acute and others convalescent; all came from the United States, Italy and Spain. In each case, the material was cDNA or gDNA derived from T cells, B-cell-depleted T cells, or PBMCs.

The sequencing input was peripheral blood. The clonotype was recovered from a man between 60 and 75 years old with active or convalescent COVID-19. The chain recombines TRBV7-9 with TRBJ2-1, with 7 bases identical to TRBD2. DNA of the CDR3: TGTGCCAGCAGTCCGGGGGGAAGTTACAATGAGCAGTTCTTC. It is translated as CASSPGGSYNEQFF.